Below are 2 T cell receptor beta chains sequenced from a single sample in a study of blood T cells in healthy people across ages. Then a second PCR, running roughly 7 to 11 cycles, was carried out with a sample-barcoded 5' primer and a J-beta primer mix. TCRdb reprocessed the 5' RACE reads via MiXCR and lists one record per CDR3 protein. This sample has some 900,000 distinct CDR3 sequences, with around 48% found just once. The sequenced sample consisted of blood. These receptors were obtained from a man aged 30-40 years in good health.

Written as DNA, the CDR3 is TGTGCCAGCAGCTTAGAGGACGCGGCCCAGTACTTC. Protein: CASSLEDAAQYF. V is TRBV7-9 and J is TRBJ2-5; no clear D. The CDR3 is made up of 12 amino acids. Germline-derived CDR1 and CDR2 are SEHNR and FQNEAQ (reference sequence). Deletions cut 1 base from V and 9 bases from J, with 9 bases between.

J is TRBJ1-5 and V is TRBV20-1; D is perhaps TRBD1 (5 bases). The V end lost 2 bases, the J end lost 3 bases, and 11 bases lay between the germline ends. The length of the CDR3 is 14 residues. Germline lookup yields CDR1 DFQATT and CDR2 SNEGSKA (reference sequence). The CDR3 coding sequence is TGCAGTGCTAGAATTTCAGGGAACAATCAGCCCCAGCATTTT. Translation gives CSARISGNNQPQHF.